This T cell receptor beta chain was found in a study of PD-1 blockade in classical Hodgkin lymphoma. TCRdb's copy holds only in-frame clones and misses some; the assay was immunoSEQ multiplex PCR. The sample records roughly 60,000 clones, 88% being singletons. The CDR3 runs 13 residues. Unmatched junction bases numbered 7, after V lost 10 bases and J lost 5 bases. Germline V gene sequence: CDR1 SGHNT, CDR2 YYREEE (reference sequence). Patients all relapsed after autologous stem cell transplantation, and there was variation in brentuximab vedotin exposure. The TCR comes from a human donor with classical Hodgkin lymphoma. This chain links TRBV5-4 with TRBJ2-2; 8 bases are shared with TRBD1. Specimen: peripheral blood mononuclear cells (PBMCs), collected before the second cycle of nivolumab. CDR3: CACRQGQTGELFF. CDR3 bases: TGTGCCTGCCGACAGGGGCAAACCGGGGAGCTGTTTTTT.